The 28 T cell receptor beta chains below were found in one sample sequenced in a study of cytomegalovirus exposure and HLA in healthy donors. The PCR used 60 Vbeta and 13 Jbeta primers. Sequenced by immunoSEQ multiplex PCR; TCRdb stores in-frame clones only, minus some. The sample has some 150,000 clones, roughly four fifths seen once. Sequenced input: PBMCs. These TCRs come from a man in his forties in good health and CMV-seropositive.

Comments on this clone: One junction end does not reproduce the germline sequence, and a read error may be involved. This chain links TRBV7-9 with TRBJ2-1; D gene unclear. The CDR3 has 16 amino acids. Germline V gives CDR1 SEHNR, CDR2 FQNEAQ (reference sequence). CDR3 nucleotide sequence: TGTTCCAGCAGCTTTAAGCCCATAAGCTCCTACAATGAGCAGTTCTTC. Residues: CSSSFKPISSYNEQFF.

The chain joins TRBV18 to TRBJ2-5, with TRBD1 identical over 12 bases. Near its end, the DNA agrees better with TRBJ2-7, so the J call may be wrong. Germline CDR1 and CDR2: KGHSH and LQKENI. The CDR3 runs 14 residues. The CDR3 sequence is CASSPGTGGHEQYF. The CDR3 DNA sequence: TGTGCCAGCTCACCAGGGACAGGGGGCCACGAGCAGTACTTC.

The rearrangement links TRBV6-6 to TRBJ2-5, with D possibly matching TRBD1 (6 bases). The V gene lost 6 bases and the J gene lost 4 bases, with 12 bases spanning the gap. Germline-derived CDR1 and CDR2 are MNHNY and SVGAGI (reference sequence). CDR3 length: 13 amino acids. The CDR3 is CASRVRGLETQYF. CDR3 nucleotides: TGTGCCAGCAGGGTCAGGGGTTTAGAGACCCAGTACTTC.

The V gene is TRBV6-5, the J gene TRBJ1-4; TRBD1 is a possible D gene (5 bases). V lost 3 bases and J 5 bases, leaving 13 bases between the germline ends. The CDR3 spans 15 residues. Germline values: CDR1 MNHEY, CDR2 SVGAGI. This CDR3 reads CASSYGAIRNEKLFF. The CDR3 DNA reads as TGTGCCAGCAGTTATGGGGCAATCCGGAATGAAAAACTGTTTTTT.

The chain employs TRBV2 and TRBJ2-3; TRBD2 might be the D (6 bases). The CDR3 runs 14 residues. CDR1 and CDR2 from the germline V gene are SNHLY and FYNNEI. Trimming pared 5 bases from V and 8 bases from J, leaving 17 bases between. Written as DNA, the CDR3 is TGTGCCAGCAGTCCCGGGACTGGAGAGGCTACGCAGTATTTT. This translates into CASSPGTGEATQYF.

The J gene is TRBJ1-1, the V gene TRBV6-1, with D possibly matching TRBD1 (6 bases). CDR3 length: 15 residues. The V and J ends lost 5 bases and 4 bases respectively, with 17 bases between them. Germline V gene sequence: CDR1 MNHNS, CDR2 SASEGT. The CDR3 coding sequence is TGTGCCAGCAGTCCCGGGGGGGGGCCGACCACTGAAGCTTTCTTT. Protein: CASSPGGGPTTEAFF.

This chain joins TRBV4-2 and TRBJ2-7; TRBD2 agrees at 11 bases. In germline, CDR1 is LGHNA, CDR2 YNFKEQ. The CDR3 covers 16 residues. V lost 2 bases, J lost 2 bases, and 5 bases stayed unmatched. Written as DNA, the CDR3 is TGTGCCAGCAGCCAATCCGGGACTAGCGGAACCTACGAGCAGTACTTC. Protein: CASSQSGTSGTYEQYF.

The chain is built from TRBV6-1 and TRBJ2-5; TRBD2 matches at 13 bases. J was trimmed by 5 bases and V by 4 bases; bases with no gene match: 7. The V gene's germline CDR1 is MNHNS and CDR2 SASEGT. The CDR3 has 16 residues. The CDR3 coding sequence is TGTGCCAGCAGTGGACTAGCGGGAGGAGTGGAGGAGACCCAGTACTTC. This codes for CASSGLAGGVEETQYF.

The rearrangement links TRBV19 to TRBJ1-2; TRBD1 aligns across 7 bases. V dropped 9 bases and J dropped 5; count of bases not matched to a gene: 9. Germline V lookup: CDR1 LNHDA, CDR2 SQIVND (reference sequence). This CDR3 is built from 13 residues. Here the CDR3 reads CASTRDSLYGYTF. CDR3 DNA sequence: TGTGCCAGCACCCGGGACAGTCTATATGGCTACACCTTC.

The genes are TRBV7-8 and TRBJ2-7, with D unresolved. Between the trimmed V and J ends, which lost 2 bases and 0 bases, there was a span of 8 bases. CDR3 length equals 14 residues. CDR1 SGHVS and CDR2 FQNEAQ come from the germline V gene. This CDR3 is CASSLRVSSYEQYF. For the CDR3, the DNA is TGTGCCAGCAGCTTACGGGTTAGCTCCTACGAGCAGTACTTC.

J is TRBJ1-2 and V is TRBV5-4; D is undetermined. Germline V gives CDR1 SGHNT, CDR2 YYREEE (reference sequence). The V end lost 6 bases, the J end lost 2 bases, and 5 bases lay between the germline ends. The CDR3 length is 11 residues. The CDR3 protein is CASTGNYGYTF. CDR3 coding DNA: TGTGCCAGCACCGGGAACTATGGCTACACCTTC.

The V gene is TRBV9, the J gene TRBJ2-5; tentatively, D is TRBD2 (6 bases). The J call is doubtful: the DNA matches TRBJ2-7 better. The CDR3 totals 15 residues. Looked up from germline, CDR1 is SGDLS and CDR2 is YYNGEE. CDR3 bases: TGTGCCAGCAGCCCCACAGGAGGGGTTTCCTACGAGCAGTACTTC. Translation: CASSPTGGVSYEQYF.

The chain couples TRBV6-5 to TRBJ2-1, with D possibly matching TRBD1 (6 bases). This CDR3 spans 14 amino acids. Germline V gene data show CDR1 as MNHEY and CDR2 as SVGAGI. V dropped 2 bases and J dropped 7 bases, with 12 bases sitting between them. The CDR3, as DNA: TGTGCCAGCAGTTACGGACAGACACTAAATGAGCAGTTCTTC. Translating gives CASSYGQTLNEQFF.

The gene calls are TRBV5-1 and TRBJ2-2; D might be TRBD1 (5 bases). The V gene's germline CDR1 is SGHRS and CDR2 YFSETQ. V dropped 3 bases and J dropped 7 bases, with 19 bases sitting between them. The CDR3 contains 16 residues. CDR3 sequence reads: CASSSVVDSSVGELFF. The CDR3 coding sequence is TGCGCCAGCAGCTCGGTGGTAGACAGTTCCGTCGGGGAGCTGTTTTTT.

The J gene is TRBJ1-3, the V gene TRBV30, with 11 nucleotides matching TRBD1. The CDR3 covers 16 residues. CDR1 and CDR2 (germline): GTSNPN, SVGIG (reference sequence). The trim removed 2 bases at V and 1 base at J, leaving 4 bases unmatched. The CDR3 spells CAWSRGQGESGNTIYF. The CDR3 DNA reads as TGTGCCTGGAGTAGGGGACAGGGGGAATCTGGAAACACCATATATTTT. The whole variable domain, filled in from reference TRBV30 and TRBJ1-3, reads SQTIHQWPATLVQPVGSPLSLECTVEGTSNPNLYWYRQAAGRGLQLLFYSVGIGQISSEVPQNLSASRPQDRQFILSSKKLLLSDSGFYLCAWSRGQGESGNTIYFGEGSWLTVV.

The chain couples TRBV6-5 to TRBJ1-5, with unresolved D. The CDR3 runs to 14 residues. V shed 2 bases and J shed 3 bases, with 8 bases lying between them. Germline CDR1 reads MNHEY; CDR2 reads SVGAGI. CDR3 bases: TGTGCCAGCAGTTACGGAGGGATCAATCAGCCCCAGCATTTT. Its translation: CASSYGGINQPQHF.

V gene TRBV14 combines with J gene TRBJ2-7, with 11 bases matching TRBD1. The junction had 12 bases not matched to a gene; V was cut back by 0 bases and J by 2 bases. The germline V gene encodes CDR1 SGHDN and CDR2 FVKESK. The CDR3 is 19 residues long. In DNA, the CDR3 is TGTGCCAGCAGCCAAGAAGTACGCCGGGACAGGGGGTCTACCTACGAGCAGTACTTC. It codes for CASSQEVRRDRGSTYEQYF.

V usage is TRBV18 and J usage is TRBJ1-2; possible D gene TRBD1, 5 bases. Germline loops: CDR1 KGHSH, CDR2 LQKENI. The CDR3 covers 17 residues. V lost 6 bases to trimming and J lost 7 bases, with 27 bases between them. CDR3 nucleotides: TGTGCCAGCTCCCGGGCCCTGGGGGGGAGCGGTGTCGGTGGCTACACCTTC. Translation gives CASSRALGGSGVGGYTF.

The rearrangement links TRBV4-1 to TRBJ1-1; maybe TRBD1 (6 bases). The CDR3 has 15 residues. The germline gives CDR1 MGHRA, CDR2 YSYEKL. V was clipped by 3 bases and J by 1 base, with 12 bases between them. The CDR3 DNA reads as TGCGCCAGCAGCCAGGCAACAGGGCCGAACACTGAAGCTTTCTTT. Protein sequence: CASSQATGPNTEAFF.

V is TRBV7-2 and J is TRBJ1-5, with D tentatively TRBD1 (5 bases). Germline CDR1 and CDR2: SGHTA and FQGNSA. V dropped 10 bases and J dropped 0 bases, with 19 bases sitting between them. The CDR3 is made up of 16 amino acids. The CDR3 coding sequence is TGTGCCAACGAACTTTGGGGGGGATATAGCAATCAGCCCCAGCATTTT. Protein: CANELWGGYSNQPQHF.

The V gene is TRBV2, the J gene TRBJ1-1; D possibly corresponds to TRBD1 (5 bases). The CDR3 contains 11 residues. Trimming took off 8 bases at V and 10 bases at J, with 14 bases between the two ends. Germline values: CDR1 SNHLY, CDR2 FYNNEI. CDR3 nucleotides: TGTGCCAGCCCCTTGGGGGAGGCAGCTTTCTTT. This codes for CASPLGEAAFF.

The chain recombines TRBV19 with TRBJ2-2, with 10 bases identical to TRBD2. This CDR3 region has 16 residues. In germline, CDR1 is LNHDA, CDR2 SQIVND (reference sequence). Trimming took 5 bases from V and 1 from J; bases not matched to a gene: 4. This CDR3 is CASSFGLAVNTGELFF. As DNA, the CDR3 is TGTGCCAGTAGTTTCGGACTAGCGGTGAACACCGGGGAGCTGTTTTTT.

The gene calls are TRBV19 and TRBJ1-1, with a weak D call TRBD1 (6 bases). Germline-derived CDR1 and CDR2 are LNHDA and SQIVND (reference sequence). The V end was cut by 7 bases, the J end by 1 base, with 10 bases between. The CDR3 is 13 amino acids. CDR3 sequence reads: CASIPGQNTEAFF. The CDR3 bases are TGTGCCAGTATCCCGGGACAGAACACTGAAGCTTTCTTT.

The chain carries TRBV18 and TRBJ1-6; 10 positions agree with TRBD1. CDR3 length equals 14 residues. Germline-derived CDR1 and CDR2 are KGHSH and LQKENI. V shed 3 bases and J 9 bases; nucleotides not matched to a gene: 2. The CDR3 loop is CASSPGDRGSPLHF. CDR3 coding DNA: TGTGCCAGCTCACCGGGGGACAGGGGTTCACCCCTCCACTTT.

The J gene is TRBJ2-7, the V gene TRBV13; D gene uncertain. This CDR3 has 14 amino acids. Trimming removed 5 bases at V and 0 bases at J, with 11 bases between. Germline V CDR1 and CDR2: PRHDT, FYEKMQ (reference sequence). DNA for the CDR3: TGTGCCAGCAGCCCCCGAGGTGGCTCCTACGAGCAGTACTTC. This translates into CASSPRGGSYEQYF.

V is TRBV7-3 and J is TRBJ2-1; 9 nucleotides match TRBD2. Germline CDR1 reads SGHTA; CDR2 reads FQGTGA. Germline trimming cut 5 bases from V and 4 bases from J; bases unmatched to any gene: 12. CDR3 length: 17 residues. The CDR3 is CASSPNRLSGRYNEQFF. In nucleotides, the CDR3 is TGTGCCAGCAGCCCTAACCGTCTCAGCGGGAGGTACAATGAGCAGTTCTTC.

The V and J genes are TRBV5-4 and TRBJ2-3; 9 bases align to TRBD2. The CDR3 has 15 amino acids. With V trimmed by 1 base and J by 6 bases, 6 bases remained unmatched. Germline CDR1 and CDR2: SGHNT and YYREEE (reference sequence). CDR3 DNA sequence: TGTGCCAGCAGCTTGTCGCGGGAGGGCCAGGATACGCAGTATTTT. Translated, it gives CASSLSREGQDTQYF.

This clone appeared once. The V call is TRBV14, the J call TRBJ1-2; 8 bases agree with TRBD1. V lost 4 bases to trimming and J lost 4 bases; unmatched junction nucleotides: 8. In germline, CDR1 is SGHDN, CDR2 FVKESK. This CDR3 is 15 amino acids long. This CDR3 is CASSPLGQEGYGYTF. Here the CDR3 DNA reads TGTGCCAGCAGCCCCCTGGGACAGGAGGGCTATGGCTACACCTTC.